This T cell receptor beta chain was found in a study of siplizumab effects on memory and regulatory T cells. Per individual sample, about 97,000 TCR templates were assayed. Using immunoSEQ multiplex PCR, the repertoire was profiled, and TCRdb retains in-frame clones only, with some absent. Here the sample spans about 110,000 clones, approximately 92% being singletons. Findings of the study overall: Naive T cells apparently outstripped memory cells in diversity and seemed major alloresponse contributors. Siplizumab gave mappable alloreactive CD4+ clones an average Treg-derived fraction of 68.8%, against around 27% in controls.

With respect to this clone: The antigen remains unidentified.

Sequenced input: CD4+ T cells sorted from blood. The clonotype originates from a human donor in good health.

The CDR3 region has the DNA TGTGCCAGCAGCTTAGCTGGTCGGCCCTACGAGCAGTACTTC. It is translated as CASSLAGRPYEQYF. The V and J genes are TRBV7-2 and TRBJ2-7; D unresolved. Per germline, CDR1 SGHTA and CDR2 FQGNSA. CDR3 size: 14 residues. Deletions cut 0 bases from V and 2 bases from J, with 8 bases between.